This T cell receptor beta chain was sequenced during a study of blood T cell repertoires in COVID-19. Whole-study context: Spain, Italy and the United States supplied samples that represented acute and convalescent COVID-19. In each case, the material was cDNA or gDNA derived from T cells, B-cell-depleted T cells, or PBMCs.

TCRdb's table, derived via immunoSEQ multiplex PCR, lists solely in-frame clones and lacks some. The sample yields around 140,000 clones, approximately 89% seen once. The CDR3 loop spans 19 amino acids. CDR1 is MGHRA and CDR2 is YSYEKL in the germline V gene. The V and J ends lost 2 bases and 0 bases, in that order; junction bases with no gene match: 10. The rearrangement joins TRBV4-1 to TRBJ1-5; 10 positions agree with TRBD1. The receptor was isolated from a woman aged 45 to 65 with acute or convalescent COVID-19. The specimen sequenced was peripheral blood. The CDR3 protein is CASSQQTGGLPPSNQPQHF. The CDR3 bases are TGCGCCAGCAGCCAACAGACAGGGGGCCTCCCTCCTAGCAATCAGCCCCAGCATTTT.